These 14 T cell receptor beta chains were all obtained from the same sample, sequenced in a study of response to subunit inactivated influenza vaccine. TCRdb called the RT-PCR reads again in MiXCR, with one record for every CDR3 protein. In the table there are 290,000 or so distinct CDR3 sequences, 22% of which are singletons. This specimen was PBMCs from blood, taken less than 22 months after vaccination. Receptors originate from a man in his fifties or sixties who received an inactivated influenza vaccine.

The chain employs TRBV12-3 or TRBV12-4 and TRBJ1-2, with D possibly matching TRBD1 (6 bases). V was clipped by 5 bases and J by 2 bases, with 21 bases between them. This CDR3 spans 17 amino acids. CDR3 amino acids: CASSREGTGHWNYGYTF. DNA of the CDR3: TGTGCCAGCAGTCGCGAGGGGACGGGACATTGGAACTATGGCTACACCTTC.

In its sample, this clonotype was seen many times. J is TRBJ2-3 and V is TRBV5-1; D unclear. Germline V gene lookup returns CDR1 SGHRS and CDR2 YFSETQ. Trimming left V 1 base short and J 4 bases short, with 4 bases between. The CDR3 has 12 amino acids. CDR3 nucleotides: TGCGCCAGCAGCTTGCCCGCAGATACGCAGTATTTT. Its translation is CASSLPADTQYF. The full variable domain, rest sourced from reference TRBV5-1 and TRBJ2-3, is KAGVTQTPRYLIKTRGQQVTLSCSPISGHRSVSWYQQTPGQGLQFLFEYFSETQRNKGNFPGRFSGRQFSNSRSEMNVSTLELGDSALYLCASSLPADTQYFGPGTRLTVL.

The rearrangement links TRBV11-2 to TRBJ2-1; D ambiguous. The CDR3 extends over 13 amino acids. Per germline, CDR1 SGHAT and CDR2 FQNNGV. V was cut by 7 bases and J by 12 bases, with 19 bases left in between. CDR3 nucleotides: TGTGCCAGCACCCTGGCCCAGTTATCCGGGCAGTTCTTC. It encodes CASTLAQLSGQFF.

This sequence joins TRBV6-1 and TRBJ2-1; 12 nucleotides align to TRBD2. Germline values: CDR1 MNHNS, CDR2 SASEGT. With 8 bases clipped from V and 7 bases from J, the junction kept 12 bases outside the gene matches. The CDR3 consists of 16 residues. This CDR3 reads CASSPGLAGGQNEQFF. The CDR3 DNA follows: TGTGCCAGCTCCCCCGGGCTAGCGGGAGGGCAGAATGAGCAGTTCTTC.

The sample holds a few counts of this clonotype. The rearrangement uses TRBV4-3 and TRBJ1-2; D not certain. The CDR3 is 16 amino acids. The germline CDR1 and CDR2 sequences are LGHNA and YSLEER. Trimming took off 1 base at V and 0 bases at J, with 12 bases between the two ends. CDR3 residues: CASSQGVEPANYGYTF. The CDR3 bases are TGCGCCAGCAGCCAAGGAGTAGAACCAGCTAACTATGGCTACACCTTC.

For this clonotype: A read error is possible here, since a much larger clone lies one base away. Given the absence of the conserved phenylalanine or tryptophan at the CDR3 end, a read error is likely. The chain joins TRBV29-1 to TRBJ2-1; a possible D gene is TRBD2 (6 bases). Per the germline V gene, CDR1 is SQVTM and CDR2 is ANQGSEA. The CDR3 has 15 residues. V lost 8 bases to trimming and J lost 2 bases, with 19 bases between them. In nucleotides, the CDR3 is TGCAGCACCCTTTTAGCGGACCTCCCCTACAATGAGCAGTTCATC. Protein: CSTLLADLPYNEQFI.

This clonotype was detected a few times. CDR3 in amino acids: CAWNLAGVGETQYF. The CDR3 nucleotides are TGTGCCTGGAACTTAGCGGGGGTGGGAGAGACCCAGTACTTC. The chain carries TRBV30 and TRBJ2-5, with 9 bases lining up with TRBD2. From germline, CDR1 is GTSNPN and CDR2 SVGIG (reference sequence). The junction had 7 bases not matched to a gene; V was cut back by 4 bases and J by 4 bases. The CDR3 has 14 residues.

A few counts support this clonotype. This CDR3 is CASSRGQGSQPQHF. The CDR3 nucleotides are TGTGCCAGCAGCAGAGGACAGGGGTCTCAGCCCCAGCATTTT. The chain links TRBV11-2 to TRBJ1-5, with TRBD1 identical over 9 bases. V was pared by 5 bases and J by 6 bases, with 5 bases of the junction left unmatched. The CDR3 spans 14 residues. The germline V gene has CDR1 SGHAT and CDR2 FQNNGV.

The chain couples TRBV7-9 to TRBJ1-5, with 7 nucleotides matching TRBD1. The V segment lost 5 bases and the J segment 3 bases; nucleotides outside the gene matches: 7. Germline CDR1 and CDR2: SEHNR and FQNEAQ (reference sequence). The CDR3 has 15 amino acids. DNA of the CDR3: TGTGCCAGCAGCCCCTACGGGACAGCCAATCAGCCCCAGCATTTT. Its translation is CASSPYGTANQPQHF.

This clonotype was observed once. V usage is TRBV6-1 and J usage is TRBJ1-1, with D hard to call. Germline-derived CDR1 and CDR2 are MNHNS and SASEGT. Trimming cost V 2 bases and J 0 bases, with 7 bases left between them. The CDR3 totals 14 residues. The CDR3, as DNA: TGTGCCAGCAGTGAACTGCGACTGAACACTGAAGCTTTCTTT. Translating it yields CASSELRLNTEAFF.

The chain uses TRBV19 and TRBJ2-7; D is unclear. The germline V gene has CDR1 LNHDA and CDR2 SQIVND (reference sequence). The CDR3 extends over 18 amino acids. With 2 bases removed from V and 2 bases from J, the gap between germline ends came to 22 bases. The CDR3 DNA reads TGTGCCAGTAGTATACGTATCAGTGGCGGTCCCCGGACCTACGAGCAGTACTTC. Protein product: CASSIRISGGPRTYEQYF.

This clonotype was detected many times. This chain uses TRBV12-3 or TRBV12-4 with TRBJ1-1; perhaps TRBD1 as D (5 bases). The CDR3 loop spans 11 amino acids. With 2 bases removed from V and 8 bases from J, the gap between germline ends came to 6 bases. CDR3 sequence (DNA): TGTGCCAGCAGTTTAAGGGGAGAAGCTTTCTTT. It yields the protein CASSLRGEAFF.

The chain recombines TRBV12-3 or TRBV12-4 with TRBJ2-7, with D hard to call. The germline V and J ends were trimmed by 3 bases and 7 bases, with 13 bases remaining between them. This CDR3 has 13 residues. Here the CDR3 DNA reads TGTGCCAGCAGTTTTCGAGGTGGCGAAGAGCAGTACTTC. Its protein product is CASSFRGGEEQYF.

This clonotype was seen only a few times. The V call is TRBV6-5, the J call TRBJ1-4; D gene uncertain. Per the germline V gene, CDR1 is MNHEY and CDR2 is SVGAGI. CDR3 length: 17 residues. V lost 0 bases, J lost 0 bases, and 11 bases lay in between. The CDR3: CASSYSYSPATNEKLFF. The CDR3, as DNA: TGTGCCAGCAGTTACTCGTACAGCCCTGCAACTAATGAAAAACTGTTTTTT.